What follows are 2 T cell receptor beta chains derived from one specimen sequenced in a study of cytomegalovirus exposure and HLA in healthy donors. TCRdb's table, derived via immunoSEQ multiplex PCR, lists solely in-frame clones and lacks some. The table lists 130,000 to 150,000 clones, less than 90% of them singletons. The material sequenced was PBMCs. These receptors originate from a woman under 30 in good health and CMV-seropositive.

The chain uses TRBV18 and TRBJ2-1; 10 bases match TRBD2. The V gene end was trimmed by 4 bases and the J gene end by 5 bases; junction bases not matched to a gene: 8. The V gene's germline CDR1 is KGHSH and CDR2 LQKENI. CDR3 length: 16 amino acids. The CDR3 nucleotides read TGTGCCAGCTCACTAGCCGGGACTAGCGTTGACAATGAGCAGTTCTTC. The encoded protein is CASSLAGTSVDNEQFF.

The chain is built from TRBV27 and TRBJ2-7; possibly TRBD1 for D (6 bases). The V and J ends lost 1 base and 4 bases respectively, with 11 bases between them. Germline values: CDR1 MNHEY, CDR2 SMNVEV (reference sequence). This CDR3 contains 14 residues. Here the CDR3 DNA reads TGTGCCAGCAGTTTATGGGCCAGGGGTTACGAGCAGTACTTC. It specifies CASSLWARGYEQYF.